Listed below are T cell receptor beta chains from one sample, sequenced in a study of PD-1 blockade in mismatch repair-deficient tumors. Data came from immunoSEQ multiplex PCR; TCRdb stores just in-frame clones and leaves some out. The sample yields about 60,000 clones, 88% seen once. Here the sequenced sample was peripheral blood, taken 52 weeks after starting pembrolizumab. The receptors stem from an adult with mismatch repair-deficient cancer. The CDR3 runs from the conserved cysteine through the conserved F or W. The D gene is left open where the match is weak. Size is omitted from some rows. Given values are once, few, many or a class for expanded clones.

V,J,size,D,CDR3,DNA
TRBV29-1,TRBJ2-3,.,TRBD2,CSVSGLAGGVTDTQYF,TGCAGCGTTTCGGGACTAGCGGGAGGAGTGACAGATACGCAGTATTTT
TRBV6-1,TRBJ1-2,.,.,CASSEQDNYGYTF,TGTGCCAGCAGTGAACAGGATAACTATGGCTACACCTTC
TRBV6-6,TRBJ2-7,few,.,CASSYSGTGTYEQYF,TGTGCCAGCAGTTACTCTGGCACAGGTACCTACGAGCAGTACTTC
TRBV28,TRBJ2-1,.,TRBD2,CASSPGVAGGDYNEQFF,TGTGCCAGCAGCCCGGGGGTAGCGGGAGGTGACTACAATGAGCAGTTCTTC
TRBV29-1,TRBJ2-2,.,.,CSVSGSGELFF,TGCAGCGTTTCGGGGTCCGGGGAGCTGTTTTTT
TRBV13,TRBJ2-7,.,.,CASSLGLGARDEQYF,TGTGCCAGCAGCTTAGGCTTAGGGGCTCGCGACGAGCAGTACTTC
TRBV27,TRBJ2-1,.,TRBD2,CASSGGVYEQFF,TGTGCCAGTTCCGGGGGGGTCTATGAGCAGTTCTTC
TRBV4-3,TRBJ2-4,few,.,CASSQSGVRDIQYF,TGCGCCAGCAGCCAATCAGGGGTTCGGGACATTCAGTACTTC
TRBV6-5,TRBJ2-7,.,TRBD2,CASRPLAGVYEQYF,TGTGCCAGCAGGCCCCTGGCGGGGGTCTACGAGCAGTACTTC
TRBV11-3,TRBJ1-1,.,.,CASSSQQVGALNTEAFF,TGTGCCAGCAGCTCTCAGCAGGTCGGAGCGCTGAACACTGAAGCTTTCTTT
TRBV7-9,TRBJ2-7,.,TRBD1,CASSLGWDSSYEQYF,TGTGCCAGCAGCTTAGGTTGGGACAGCTCCTACGAGCAGTACTTC
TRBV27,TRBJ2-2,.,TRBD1,CASSLPWTGGVSGELFF,TGTGCCAGCAGCCTTCCCTGGACAGGGGGCGTAAGCGGGGAGCTGTTTTTT
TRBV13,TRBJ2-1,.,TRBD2,CASSLGLITEQFF,TGTGCCAGCAGCTTGGGACTAATTACTGAGCAGTTCTTC
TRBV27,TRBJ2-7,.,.,CASSTYVRKKPYEQYF,TGTGCCAGCAGTACGTATGTAAGAAAAAAACCCTACGAGCAGTACTTC
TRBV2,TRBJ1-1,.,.,CASGAHNTEAFF,TGTGCCAGTGGGGCCCACAACACTGAAGCTTTCTTT
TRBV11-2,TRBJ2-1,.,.,CASSLGVDEQFF,TGTGCCAGCAGCTTAGGGGTGGATGAGCAGTTCTTC
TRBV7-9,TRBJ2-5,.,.,CASSPSNTLGETQYF,TGTGCCAGCAGCCCTAGCAACACCTTGGGGGAGACCCAGTACTTC
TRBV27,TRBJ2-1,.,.,CASSKGVSSYNEQFF,TGTGCCAGCAGTAAAGGGGTTAGCTCCTACAATGAGCAGTTCTTC
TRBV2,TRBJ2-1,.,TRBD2,CASNIAGGLYNEQFF,TGTGCCAGCAATATAGCGGGAGGTTTATACAATGAGCAGTTCTTC
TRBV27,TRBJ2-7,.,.,CASSITRTFTYEQYF,TGTGCCAGCAGCATTACGCGGACTTTTACCTACGAGCAGTACTTC
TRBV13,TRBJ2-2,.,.,CASSPETGNTGELFF,TGTGCCAGCAGCCCGGAGACAGGGAACACCGGGGAGCTGTTTTTT
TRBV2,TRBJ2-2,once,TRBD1,CASSVTPSGGDNTGELFF,TGTGCCAGCAGCGTTACCCCCTCAGGGGGAGACAACACCGGGGAGCTGTTTTTT
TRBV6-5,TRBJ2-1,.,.,CASTRGKYNEQFF,TGTGCCAGCACACGCGGAAAATACAATGAGCAGTTCTTC
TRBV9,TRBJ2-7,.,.,CASSFRDGAYEQYF,TGTGCCAGCAGCTTCCGGGACGGAGCCTACGAGCAGTACTTC
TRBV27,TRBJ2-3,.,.,CASSLIGLQGTDTQYF,TGTGCCAGCAGTTTAATCGGACTACAGGGCACAGATACGCAGTATTTT